These 15 T cell receptor beta chains share one sample of origin, sequenced in a study of blood T cell repertoires in COVID-19. Some clones are missing from TCRdb's copy, which holds only in-frame ones; the method was immunoSEQ multiplex PCR. The data hold approximately 90,000 clones, with 81% observed a single time. Sequenced sample: peripheral blood. These receptors were collected from a man aged 60 to 75 with acute or convalescent COVID-19.

The V and J genes are TRBV10-1 and TRBJ2-1, with no clear D. The germline V gene encodes CDR1 WNHNN and CDR2 SYGVQD (reference sequence). Trimming took 6 bases from V and 2 from J, leaving 5 bases between them. The CDR3 is 12 residues long. The CDR3 bases are TGCGCCAGCAGATCTCCCTACAATGAGCAGTTCTTC. Its translation: CASRSPYNEQFF.

This chain links TRBV5-1 with TRBJ2-6, with 7 bases fitting TRBD1. Germline V gene sequence: CDR1 SGHRS, CDR2 YFSETQ. With 3 bases clipped from V and 3 bases from J, the junction kept 6 bases outside the gene matches. This CDR3 has 16 residues. CDR3 sequence (DNA): TGCGCCAGCAGCTGGACAGGTCTGGGTGGGGCCAACGTCCTGACTTTC. Translation: CASSWTGLGGANVLTF.

The chain links TRBV7-9 to TRBJ2-5, with TRBD1 as a possible D gene (6 bases). The CDR3 spans 15 residues. Germline assignment: CDR1 SEHNR and CDR2 FQNEAQ (reference sequence). The V gene lost 4 bases and the J gene lost 1 base, with 13 bases spanning the gap. CDR3 sequence: CASSSRTEIQETQYF. The CDR3 DNA sequence: TGTGCCAGCAGCTCTAGGACAGAAATCCAAGAGACCCAGTACTTC. The whole variable domain, filled in from reference TRBV7-9 and TRBJ2-5, reads DTGVSQNPRHKITKRGQNVTFRCDPISEHNRLYWYRQTLGQGPEFLTYFQNEAQLEKSRLLSDRFSAERPKGSFSTLEIQRTEQGDSAMYLCASSSRTEIQETQYFGPGTRLLVL.

The genes are TRBV6-5 and TRBJ1-1; TRBD1 aligns across 9 bases. The CDR3 loop spans 13 amino acids. The V and J ends lost 5 bases and 6 bases, in that order; junction bases with no gene match: 4. CDR1 and CDR2 (germline): MNHEY, SVGAGI. This CDR3 reads CASSPRTGAEAFF. CDR3 nucleotide sequence: TGTGCCAGCAGTCCCAGGACAGGGGCTGAAGCTTTCTTT.

This clone has at least ten counts. The chain carries TRBV29-1 and TRBJ1-3; no firm D call. The CDR3 spans 13 residues. CDR1 is SQVTM and CDR2 is ANQGSEA in the germline V gene. The V end lost 1 base, the J end lost 2 bases, and 6 bases lay between the germline ends. The CDR3 region is CSVEGNTGNTIYF. The CDR3 DNA reads TGCAGCGTTGAAGGAAACACTGGAAACACCATATATTTT.

This clone was observed once. The genes are TRBV9 and TRBJ2-7; a possible D gene is TRBD1 (6 bases). The CDR3 runs 15 residues. V was clipped by 0 bases and J by 4 bases, with 14 bases between them. Per germline, CDR1 SGDLS and CDR2 YYNGEE. The CDR3 DNA follows: TGTGCCAGCAGCGTAGGTTCGACAGGTCTGTACGAGCAGTACTTC. It yields the protein CASSVGSTGLYEQYF.

In its sample, this clone was seen a few times. This chain links TRBV4-3 with TRBJ1-6; TRBD1 matches 9 bases. With 3 bases clipped from V and 6 bases from J, the junction kept 3 bases outside the gene matches. CDR1 LGHNA and CDR2 YSLEER come from the germline V gene. The CDR3 loop spans 15 amino acids. The CDR3 DNA sequence: TGCGCCAGCAGCCAGACAGGGGGGGCTAATTCACCCCTCCACTTT. Its translation: CASSQTGGANSPLHF.

This chain links TRBV4-1 with TRBJ1-6, with no clear D. Germline lookup yields CDR1 MGHRA and CDR2 YSYEKL. V lost 1 base, J lost 10 bases, and 5 bases lay in between. The CDR3 has 12 amino acids. CDR3 sequence (DNA): TGCGCCAGCAGCCAAGGTCAGTCACCCCTCCACTTT. Amino acid sequence: CASSQGQSPLHF.

The table lists this clone with a count of one. This chain joins TRBV27 and TRBJ2-1; 9 bases align to TRBD2. Unmatched junction bases numbered 13, after V lost 11 bases and J lost 2 bases. The CDR3 has 16 residues. Germline CDR1 is MNHEY and CDR2 is SMNVEV (reference sequence). CDR3 sequence reads: CAAGISGRLTYNEQFF. In DNA form, the CDR3 reads TGTGCCGCCGGGATTAGCGGGAGATTAACCTACAATGAGCAGTTCTTC.

The DNA for the CDR3 is TGTGCCAGCAGTGCCAAGTACTTC. Amino acids: CASSAKYF. J is TRBJ2-7 and V is TRBV2; no reliable D call. The CDR3 covers 8 residues. Trimming cost V 4 bases and J 11 bases, with 3 bases left between them. The germline V gene has CDR1 SNHLY and CDR2 FYNNEI.

This sequence joins TRBV28 and TRBJ1-3, with D unresolved. V was shortened by 4 bases and J by 2 bases, with 18 bases between the two germline ends. Germline V gene sequence: CDR1 MDHEN, CDR2 SYDVKM. The CDR3 extends over 17 amino acids. CDR3 protein: CASSYDRTPATGNTIYF. The CDR3 DNA sequence: TGTGCCAGCAGTTACGACCGAACCCCAGCGACTGGAAACACCATATATTTT.

The chain combines TRBV4-2 with TRBJ1-1; TRBD1 aligns across 10 bases. CDR1 is LGHNA and CDR2 is YNFKEQ in the germline V gene. J gave up 3 bases and V 0 bases, and 4 bases lay outside the gene matches. There are 16 residues in the CDR3. CDR3 amino acids: CASSQDGTGVDTEAFF. CDR3 DNA: TGTGCCAGCAGCCAAGATGGGACAGGGGTAGACACTGAAGCTTTCTTT.

The V and J genes are TRBV5-4 and TRBJ2-3; 7 bases map to TRBD2. After removal of 0 bases from V and 4 bases from J, the junction contained 5 bases not matched to a gene. Germline loops: CDR1 SGHNT, CDR2 YYREEE (reference sequence). The CDR3 covers 15 residues. Written as DNA, the CDR3 is TGTGCCAGCAGCTTGGTGGGAGGGCCATCAGATACGCAGTATTTT. Its protein product is CASSLVGGPSDTQYF.

This sequence joins TRBV27 and TRBJ2-3; 10 nucleotides line up with TRBD2. With 3 bases clipped from V and 1 base from J, the junction kept 4 bases outside the gene matches. This CDR3 comprises 16 residues. Germline V lookup: CDR1 MNHEY, CDR2 SMNVEV (reference sequence). CDR3 sequence (DNA): TGTGCCAGCAGTTTTTCTAGCGGGGGAGGCACAGATACGCAGTATTTT. Translation gives CASSFSSGGGTDTQYF.

The chain uses TRBV7-2 and TRBJ1-4, with D possibly TRBD1 on 5 matching bases. Germline CDR1 reads SGHTA; CDR2 reads FQGNSA. V dropped 1 base and J dropped 8 bases, with 11 bases sitting between them. CDR3 length equals 14 residues. CDR3 protein: CASSLGGALEKLFF. Written as DNA, the CDR3 is TGTGCCAGCAGCTTAGGGGGCGCTTTGGAAAAACTGTTTTTT.